Presented here are 15 T cell receptor beta chains from one specimen sequenced in a study of cytomegalovirus exposure and HLA in healthy donors. In the PCR, 60 Vbeta and 13 Jbeta primers were used. The protocol was immunoSEQ multiplex PCR, while the TCRdb copy is restricted to in-frame clones and leaves out a portion. This sample has some 100,000 clones; 70% to 85% occur once, and the top ten carry under 2.5%. Sequencing used PBMCs. The receptors stem from a man between 18 and 29 years old in good health and CMV-seronegative.

The chain joins TRBV7-9 to TRBJ1-1; 8 nucleotides match TRBD1. CDR1 is SEHNR, CDR2 FQNEAQ, per germline (reference sequence). The CDR3 sequence is 15 residues long. Unmatched junction bases numbered 7, after V lost 5 bases and J lost 2 bases. The CDR3 coding sequence is TGTGCCAGCAGCACCAGACAGGGGATAAACACTGAAGCTTTCTTT. Its translation is CASSTRQGINTEAFF.

The chain combines TRBV25-1 with TRBJ1-1; a possible D gene is TRBD1 (6 bases). Between the trimmed V and J ends, which lost 5 bases and 6 bases, there was a span of 10 bases. CDR1 MGHDK and CDR2 SYGVNS come from the germline V gene. The CDR3 length is 12 residues. The CDR3 loop reads CASSSGHPEAFF. Written as DNA, the CDR3 is TGTGCCAGCAGTTCGGGACACCCTGAAGCTTTCTTT.

This clone was found a few times. J is TRBJ1-5 and V is TRBV5-6, with D tentatively TRBD1 (6 bases). Trimming removed 3 bases at V and 4 bases at J, with 8 bases between. Per germline, CDR1 SGHDT and CDR2 YYEEEE. The CDR3 length is 13 residues. CDR3 DNA: TGTGCCAGCAGCTCCACAGGGAATCAGCCCCAGCATTTT. This gives the protein CASSSTGNQPQHF. The variable domain in full, completed from reference TRBV5-6 and TRBJ1-5, reads DAGVTQSPTHLIKTRGQQVTLRCSPKSGHDTVSWYQQALGQGPQFIFQYYEEEERQRGNFPDRFSGHQFPNYSSELNVNALLLGDSALYLCASSSTGNQPQHFGDGTRLSIL.

The CDR3 DNA follows: TGTGCCAGCAGCAGGGGTGGAGCCACACTAACCACCGGGGAGCTGTTTTTT. Residues: CASSRGGATLTTGELFF. The rearrangement joins TRBV7-2 to TRBJ2-2; TRBD1 might be the D (5 bases). The CDR3 contains 17 residues. Between the trimmed V and J ends, which lost 5 bases and 4 bases, there was a span of 20 bases. Germline V gene sequence: CDR1 SGHTA, CDR2 FQGNSA.

The rearrangement uses TRBV27 and TRBJ2-7, with a possible D match to TRBD1 (5 bases). Germline V gives CDR1 MNHEY, CDR2 SMNVEV (reference sequence). V lost 2 bases, J lost 4 bases, and 9 bases lay in between. The CDR3 contains 13 residues. CDR3 amino acids: CASSLHRTYEQYF. The CDR3, as DNA: TGTGCCAGCAGTTTACACAGGACGTACGAGCAGTACTTC.

In this sample, this clone turned up a few times. The gene calls are TRBV6-5 and TRBJ1-1; possible D gene TRBD1, 6 bases. Per the germline V gene, CDR1 is MNHEY and CDR2 is SVGAGI. The CDR3 covers 13 residues. Trimming took off 5 bases at V and 9 bases at J, with 16 bases between the two ends. Here the CDR3 reads CASSRRQAQQAFF. The CDR3 region has the DNA TGTGCCAGCAGTCGCCGACAGGCCCAGCAAGCTTTCTTT.

This clone was detected once. V usage is TRBV5-1 and J usage is TRBJ1-1; D is perhaps TRBD1 (6 bases). The CDR3 length is 13 residues. Deletions cut 4 bases from V and 4 bases from J, with 11 bases between. Per the germline V gene, CDR1 is SGHRS and CDR2 is YFSETQ. The CDR3 bases are TGCGCCAGCAGCCCGTTAGGGGGCACTGAAGCTTTCTTT. This gives the protein CASSPLGGTEAFF. The complete variable domain, with remaining parts taken from reference TRBV5-1 and TRBJ1-1, reads KAGVTQTPRYLIKTRGQQVTLSCSPISGHRSVSWYQQTPGQGLQFLFEYFSETQRNKGNFPGRFSGRQFSNSRSEMNVSTLELGDSALYLCASSPLGGTEAFFGQGTRLTVV.

V usage is TRBV27 and J usage is TRBJ1-5; 8 nucleotides align to TRBD1. With V trimmed by 3 bases and J by 1 base, 8 bases remained unmatched. CDR3 size: 17 residues. Germline V gene lookup returns CDR1 MNHEY and CDR2 SMNVEV (reference sequence). CDR3 region: CASSLVGTGPSNQPQHF. The CDR3 DNA is TGTGCCAGCAGTTTGGTTGGGACAGGCCCCAGCAATCAGCCCCAGCATTTT.

The chain is built from TRBV5-1 and TRBJ2-3; 8 nucleotides line up with TRBD2. CDR1 is SGHRS and CDR2 is YFSETQ in the germline V gene. CDR3 length equals 15 residues. J gave up 3 bases and V 3 bases, and 6 bases lay outside the gene matches. The CDR3 DNA follows: TGCGCCAGCAGCTCCCCCGGGGGGGCTACAGATACGCAGTATTTT. Translation: CASSSPGGATDTQYF.

This clone was picked up one time. Other DNA sequences from this sample encode an identical CDR3 as well. The chain is built from TRBV11-3 and TRBJ1-3, with TRBD1 matching 9 bases. Germline CDR1 and CDR2: SGHNT and YENEEA. V lost 5 bases, J lost 2 bases, and 4 bases stayed unmatched. This CDR3 has 15 amino acids. The CDR3 loop reads CASSPGQGPGNTIYF. CDR3 coding DNA: TGTGCCAGCAGCCCGGGACAGGGCCCTGGAAACACCATATATTTT.

This rearrangement joins TRBV5-8 to TRBJ1-1; TRBD1 is a possible D gene (5 bases). CDR1 is SGHTS and CDR2 is YDEGEE in the germline V gene. Trimming removed 0 bases at V and 5 bases at J, with 8 bases between. The CDR3 is 13 residues long. Here the CDR3 reads CASSLAEGTEAFF. The CDR3 nucleotides read TGTGCCAGCAGCTTGGCGGAGGGGACTGAAGCTTTCTTT.

V gene TRBV28 combines with J gene TRBJ2-6; D not certain. Per the germline V gene, CDR1 is MDHEN and CDR2 is SYDVKM. This CDR3 has 16 amino acids. V was clipped by 2 bases and J by 0 bases, with 8 bases between them. CDR3 DNA sequence: TGTGCCAGCAGTTTACACGTAGTCTCTGGGGCCAACGTCCTGACTTTC. This gives the protein CASSLHVVSGANVLTF. The whole variable domain, remainder taken from reference TRBV28 and TRBJ2-6, is DVKVTQSSRYLVKRTGEKVFLECVQDMDHENMFWYRQDPGLGLRLIYFSYDVKMKEKGDIPEGYSVSREKKERFSLILESASTNQTSMYLCASSLHVVSGANVLTFGAGSRLTVL.

V and J are TRBV5-4 and TRBJ2-7; 7 nucleotides line up with TRBD2. The J segment lost 6 bases and the V segment lost 4 bases, leaving 16 bases of the junction unmatched. In germline, CDR1 is SGHNT, CDR2 YYREEE (reference sequence). The CDR3 is 16 amino acids. As DNA, the CDR3 is TGTGCCAGCAGCCCCGACCCTACTAGATTAGCGGGCGAGCAGTACTTC. Its protein is CASSPDPTRLAGEQYF. Combining the CDR3 with reference TRBV5-4 and TRBJ2-7 gives the whole variable domain ETGVTQSPTHLIKTRGQQVTLRCSSQSGHNTVSWYQQALGQGPQFIFQYYREEENGRGNFPPRFSGLQFPNYSSELNVNALELDDSALYLCASSPDPTRLAGEQYFGPGTRLTVT.

With respect to this clone: The identical CDR3 is also encoded by other nucleotide sequences in the sample. The chain is built from TRBV10-3 and TRBJ2-7; 14 bases match TRBD2. This CDR3 spans 15 amino acids. Trimming took 2 bases from V and 3 from J; bases not matched to a gene: 0. In germline, CDR1 is ENHRY, CDR2 SYGVKD. The chain's CDR3 is CAISEGTSGSYEQYF. DNA of the CDR3: TGTGCCATCAGTGAGGGGACTAGCGGGAGCTACGAGCAGTACTTC.

The gene calls are TRBV6-1 and TRBJ1-3; 10 positions agree with TRBD1. V dropped 6 bases and J dropped 7; count of bases not matched to a gene: 6. This CDR3 has 14 amino acids. From germline, CDR1 is MNHNS and CDR2 SASEGT. The CDR3 DNA is TGTGCCAGCAGAGAGACAGGGGGCGCGAACACCATATATTTT. Amino acids: CASRETGGANTIYF.